One T cell receptor (beta chain) is described in this entry. The antigen is unknown. Unique molecular identifiers were present on the cDNA, and a universal primer site came from template switching. TCRdb recomputed calls from the 5' RACE reads with MiXCR, one row per CDR3 protein. Among fewer than 650,000 distinct CDR3 sequences listed, 7.1% were seen once. This entry belongs to a study of identical twins. Overall study results and limits: For out-of-frame beta sequences, excess twin sharing was weaker. Models underpredicted monozygotic twin sharing of out-of-frame TCR alpha. Cross-sectional statistics underpinned the conclusions; the same donors were not followed.

These data were also filed under a second study, of yellow fever vaccine responses in identical twins.

The sequence was obtained from a woman under 30 in good health. The sequencing input was PBMCs.

The CDR3: CASSQTPGLAGMAGELFF. The CDR3 region has the DNA TGTGCCAGCAGCCAAACCCCGGGACTAGCGGGAATGGCCGGGGAGCTGTTTTTT. The rearrangement uses TRBV3-1 and TRBJ2-2; TRBD2 matches at 13 bases. Unmatched junction bases numbered 9, after V lost 2 bases and J lost 6 bases. The germline CDR1 and CDR2 sequences are LGHDT and YNNKEL (reference sequence). This CDR3 has 18 residues.